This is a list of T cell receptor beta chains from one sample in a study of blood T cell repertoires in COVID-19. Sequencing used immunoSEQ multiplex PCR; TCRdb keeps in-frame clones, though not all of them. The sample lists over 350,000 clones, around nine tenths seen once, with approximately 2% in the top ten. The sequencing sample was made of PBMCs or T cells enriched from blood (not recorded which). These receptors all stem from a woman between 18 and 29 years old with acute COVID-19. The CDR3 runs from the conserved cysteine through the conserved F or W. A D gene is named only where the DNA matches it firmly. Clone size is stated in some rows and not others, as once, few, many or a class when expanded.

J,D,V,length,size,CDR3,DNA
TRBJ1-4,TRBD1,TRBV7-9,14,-,CASSATGKEEKLFF,TGTGCCAGCAGCGCGACAGGGAAGGAGGAAAAACTGTTTTTT
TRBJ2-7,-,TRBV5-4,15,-,CASSLVIGRVYEQYF,TGTGCCAGCAGCTTGGTAATCGGCAGGGTCTACGAGCAGTACTTC
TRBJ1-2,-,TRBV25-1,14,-,CASTQNAGTLGYTF,TGTGCCAGCACCCAAAACGCGGGCACGCTCGGCTACACCTTC
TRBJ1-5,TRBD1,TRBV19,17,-,CASSKKAGQGSNQPQHF,TGTGCCAGTAGTAAAAAGGCGGGACAGGGATCCAATCAGCCCCAGCATTTT
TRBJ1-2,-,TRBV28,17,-,CASSLWRSPASNYGYTF,TGTGCCAGCAGTTTATGGCGTTCACCCGCTTCTAACTATGGCTACACCTTC
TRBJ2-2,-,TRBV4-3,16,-,CASSPLAHPSTGELFF,TGCGCCAGCAGCCCTCTAGCCCATCCATCCACCGGGGAGCTGTTTTTT
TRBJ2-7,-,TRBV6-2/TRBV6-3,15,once,CASSTSGSFTYEQYF,TGTGCCAGCAGTACCTCCGGGAGCTTCACCTACGAGCAGTACTTC
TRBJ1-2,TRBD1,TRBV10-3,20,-,CAISELFLDRGQILNYGYTF,TGTGCCATCAGTGAGCTTTTTTTGGACAGGGGGCAAATCCTTAACTATGGCTACACCTTC
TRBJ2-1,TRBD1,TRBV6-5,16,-,CASSYGWTGGYNEQFF,TGTGCCAGCAGTTACGGATGGACAGGGGGTTACAATGAGCAGTTCTTC
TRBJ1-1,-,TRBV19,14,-,CASRRGGLNTEAFF,TGTGCCAGTAGAAGGGGCGGATTGAACACTGAAGCTTTCTTT
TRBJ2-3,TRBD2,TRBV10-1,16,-,CASSKGLAGGQDTQYF,TGCGCCAGCAGTAAGGGACTAGCGGGAGGGCAGGATACGCAGTATTTT
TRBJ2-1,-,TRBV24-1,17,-,CATSDAGLAESYNEQFF,TGTGCCACCAGTGACGCAGGGCTCGCGGAGTCCTACAATGAGCAGTTCTTC
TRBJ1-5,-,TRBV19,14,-,CASSNLGGPQPQHF,TGTGCCAGTAGTAACCTCGGGGGGCCTCAGCCCCAGCATTTT
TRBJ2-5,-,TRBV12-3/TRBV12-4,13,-,CASSLGLAETQYF,TGTGCCAGCAGTTTAGGACTGGCAGAGACCCAGTACTTC
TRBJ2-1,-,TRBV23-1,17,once,CASTKGPRGGTYNEQFF,TGCGCCAGCACCAAAGGGCCCCGGGGAGGCACCTACAATGAGCAGTTCTTC
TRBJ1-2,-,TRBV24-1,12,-,CATSDYSYGYTF,TGTGCCACCAGTGATTATAGTTATGGCTACACCTTC
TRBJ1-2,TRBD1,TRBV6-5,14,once,CASVWTGKDYGYTF,TGTGCCAGCGTATGGACAGGGAAGGACTATGGCTACACCTTC
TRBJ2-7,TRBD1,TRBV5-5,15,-,CASSPPGQGGYEQYF,TGTGCCAGCAGCCCTCCGGGACAGGGGGGGTACGAGCAGTACTTC
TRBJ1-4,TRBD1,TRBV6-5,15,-,CASSTRTGGFEKLFF,TGTGCCAGCAGTACCCGGACAGGCGGATTTGAAAAACTGTTTTTT
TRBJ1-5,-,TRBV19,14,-,CASSISGQNQPQHF,TGTGCCAGTAGTATATCAGGCCAAAATCAGCCCCAGCATTTT
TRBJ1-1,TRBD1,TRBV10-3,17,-,CAISVQGRGLANTEAFF,TGTGCCATCAGCGTCCAGGGCAGGGGGCTCGCTAACACTGAAGCTTTCTTT
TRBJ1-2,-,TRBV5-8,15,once,CASSLTGFRFNGYTF,TGTGCCAGCAGCTTGACAGGATTTCGATTTAATGGCTACACCTTC
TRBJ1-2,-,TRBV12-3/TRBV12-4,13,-,CASRWSGAGGYTF,TGTGCCAGCAGATGGAGCGGGGCTGGTGGCTACACCTTC
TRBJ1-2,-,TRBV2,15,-,CASSGIRKANYGYTF,TGTGCCAGCAGTGGAATCAGAAAAGCTAACTATGGCTACACCTTC
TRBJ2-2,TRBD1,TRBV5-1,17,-,CASSLEGGQVGAGELFF,TGCGCCAGCAGCTTGGAAGGGGGACAGGTAGGGGCCGGGGAGCTGTTTTTT
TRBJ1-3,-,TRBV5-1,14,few,CASSFSGSGNTIYF,TGCGCCAGCAGCTTTTCAGGGTCTGGAAACACCATATATTTT
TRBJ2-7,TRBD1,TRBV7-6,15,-,CASSPDRGTNYEQYF,TGTGCCAGCAGCCCGGACAGGGGGACGAACTACGAGCAGTACTTC
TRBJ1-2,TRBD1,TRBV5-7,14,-,CASSPDRAGYGYTF,TGTGCCAGCAGCCCGGACAGGGCTGGGTATGGCTACACCTTC
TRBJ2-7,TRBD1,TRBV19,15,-,CASSIGAGGNAEQYF,TGTGCCAGTAGTATAGGGGCAGGGGGTAATGCCGAGCAGTACTTC
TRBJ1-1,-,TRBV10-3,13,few,CAISEMEYTEAFF,TGTGCCATCAGTGAGATGGAGTACACTGAAGCTTTCTTT
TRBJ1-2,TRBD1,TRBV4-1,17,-,CASSRPGTGESRGGYTF,TGCGCCAGCAGCCGCCCGGGGACAGGGGAAAGTAGGGGTGGCTACACCTTC
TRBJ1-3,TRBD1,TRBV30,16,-,CAWMGQGADSGNTIYF,TGTGCCTGGATGGGACAGGGGGCTGACTCTGGAAACACCATATATTTT
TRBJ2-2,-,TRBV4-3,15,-,CASSQDQGSPGELFF,TGCGCCAGCAGCCAAGATCAGGGGAGTCCCGGGGAGCTGTTTTTT
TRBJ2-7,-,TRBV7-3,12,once,CASSSQAGEQYF,TGTGCCAGCAGCTCTCAGGCTGGCGAGCAGTACTTC
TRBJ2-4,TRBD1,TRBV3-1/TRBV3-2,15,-,CASSPGGGTKNIQYF,TGTGCCAGCAGCCCAGGGGGCGGAACCAAAAACATTCAGTACTTC
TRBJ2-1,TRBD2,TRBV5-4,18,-,CASSLDGTSGGAYNEQFF,TGTGCCAGCAGCTTGGATGGGACTAGCGGGGGAGCCTACAATGAGCAGTTCTTC
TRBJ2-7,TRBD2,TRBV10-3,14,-,CAITPGGKSYEQYF,TGTGCCATCACCCCCGGGGGGAAATCCTACGAGCAGTACTTC
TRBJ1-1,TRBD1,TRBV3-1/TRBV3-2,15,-,CASSPRDRANTEAFF,TGTGCCAGCAGCCCCAGGGACAGGGCGAACACTGAAGCTTTCTTT
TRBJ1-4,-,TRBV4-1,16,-,CASSHPPGEGNEKLFF,TGCGCCAGCAGCCACCCCCCGGGGGAGGGTAATGAAAAACTGTTTTTT
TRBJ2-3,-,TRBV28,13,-,CASSFPSRDTQYF,TGTGCCAGCAGTTTCCCCTCCAGGGATACGCAGTATTTT
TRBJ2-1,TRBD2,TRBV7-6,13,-,CASSPPDRDYVFF,TGTGCCAGCAGCCCCCCCGACCGGGACTACGTGTTCTTC
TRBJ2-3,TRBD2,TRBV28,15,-,CASSFFSGETDTQYF,TGTGCCAGCAGTTTTTTCAGCGGGGAAACAGATACGCAGTATTTT
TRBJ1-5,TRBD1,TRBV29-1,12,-,CSAQGENQPQHF,TGCAGCGCACAGGGGGAGAATCAGCCCCAGCATTTT
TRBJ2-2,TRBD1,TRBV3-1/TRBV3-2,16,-,CASSPRQGSNTGELFF,TGTGCCAGCAGCCCAAGACAGGGTTCGAACACCGGGGAGCTGTTTTTT